One and the same sample provided the 20 T cell receptor beta chains below, sequenced in a study of T cell responses to AZD1222 COVID-19 vaccine. Sequenced by immunoSEQ multiplex PCR; TCRdb stores in-frame clones only, minus some. The sample lists 200,000 or so clones; approximately 93% were seen once. The source was peripheral blood, collected 28 days after the second AZD1222 dose. Receptors originate from an adult who received the AZD1222 COVID-19 vaccine.

The chain uses TRBV6-5 and TRBJ1-1, with D unresolved. Germline assignment: CDR1 MNHEY and CDR2 SVGAGI. Trimming removed 4 bases from V and 7 bases from J, with 10 bases in between. The CDR3 is made up of 12 amino acids. The CDR3 region is CASSSGYFEAFF. The CDR3 DNA is TGTGCCAGCAGTTCCGGCTATTTTGAAGCTTTCTTT.

J is TRBJ1-2 and V is TRBV28; perhaps TRBD1 as D (5 bases). This CDR3 is 13 amino acids long. Trimming took off 6 bases at V and 4 bases at J, with 12 bases between the two ends. The germline V gene has CDR1 MDHEN and CDR2 SYDVKM. The CDR3 DNA reads TGTGCCAGCAGGTTCCGAGACAGCTATGGCTACACCTTC. Its translation: CASRFRDSYGYTF.

In this sample, this clone turned up once. This chain uses TRBV14 with TRBJ2-2, with 8 bases lining up with TRBD2. Germline V gives CDR1 SGHDN, CDR2 FVKESK. The CDR3 has 17 amino acids. J gave up 1 base and V 4 bases, and 8 bases lay outside the gene matches. In nucleotides, the CDR3 is TGTGCCAGCAGCCTCCGCAGGAGCGGGGGGAACACCGGGGAGCTGTTTTTT. It yields the protein CASSLRRSGGNTGELFF.

The V call is TRBV5-6, the J call TRBJ1-1; D is uncertain. There are 17 residues in the CDR3. V was trimmed by 0 bases and J by 4 bases, leaving 19 bases between them. Germline V gives CDR1 SGHDT, CDR2 YYEEEE. Written as DNA, the CDR3 is TGTGCCAGCAGCTTGGATGGTGGGGTCATGGCGATCACTGAAGCTTTCTTT. Translating it yields CASSLDGGVMAITEAFF.

This chain links TRBV5-4 with TRBJ2-1; the D is unclear. The V end was cut by 4 bases, the J end by 10 bases, with 9 bases between. The CDR3 has 11 residues. Germline V gene sequence: CDR1 SGHNT, CDR2 YYREEE (reference sequence). In DNA form, the CDR3 reads TGTGCCAGCAGCCTAGAACGGGAGCAGTTCTTC. It translates to CASSLEREQFF.

The chain uses TRBV7-2 and TRBJ1-6; 8 bases match TRBD1. The germline V gene has CDR1 SGHTA and CDR2 FQGNSA. V was pared by 1 base and J by 9 bases, with 8 bases of the junction left unmatched. The CDR3 runs to 16 residues. CDR3 DNA sequence: TGTGCCAGCAGCTTAGTATCGGGACAGGTCCGTTCACCCCTCCACTTT. Translation: CASSLVSGQVRSPLHF.

The rearrangement uses TRBV6-2 or TRBV6-3 and TRBJ1-2, with no clear D. Germline loops: CDR1 MNHEY, CDR2 SVGEGT. The CDR3 runs to 14 residues. The V gene lost 2 bases and the J gene lost 2 bases, with 9 bases spanning the gap. The CDR3: CASSYGQPNYGYTF. CDR3 coding DNA: TGTGCCAGCAGTTACGGCCAGCCCAACTATGGCTACACCTTC.

The J gene is TRBJ2-3, the V gene TRBV28, with 9 bases fitting TRBD2. Germline V gene sequence: CDR1 MDHEN, CDR2 SYDVKM. The CDR3 contains 14 residues. The J segment lost 0 bases and the V segment lost 6 bases, leaving 1 base of the junction unmatched. The DNA of the CDR3 is TGTGCCAGCAGAAGCGGGGGGAGCACAGATACGCAGTATTTT. Translating gives CASRSGGSTDTQYF.

The genes are TRBV10-1 and TRBJ1-3, with D possibly being TRBD1 (5 bases). The germline CDR1 and CDR2 sequences are WNHNN and SYGVQD (reference sequence). There are 14 residues in the CDR3. The V end lost 2 bases, the J end lost 2 bases, and 7 bases lay between the germline ends. The CDR3 region has the DNA TGCGCCAGCAGTGAGACGACAGCTGGAAACACCATATATTTT. The encoded protein is CASSETTAGNTIYF.

This sequence joins TRBV3-1 (or the pseudogene TRBV3-2) and TRBJ1-2, with no clear D. The CDR3 loop spans 15 amino acids. CDR1 and CDR2 (germline): LGHDT, YNNKEL (reference sequence). The V gene lost 1 base and the J gene lost 2 bases, with 11 bases spanning the gap. In DNA, the CDR3 is TGTGCCAGCAGCCAAGGGCGCCTCGAAAACTATGGCTACACCTTC. Translation: CASSQGRLENYGYTF.

V and J are TRBV6-1 and TRBJ1-1, with a tentative D call TRBD1 (5 bases). Trimming removed 4 bases from V and 2 bases from J, with 26 bases in between. CDR1 and CDR2 (germline): MNHNS, SASEGT. The CDR3 has 19 residues. CDR3 bases: TGTGCCAGCAGTGGGGGACTTCAGCGAGGGCTCTTTCGCAACACTGAAGCTTTCTTT. This encodes CASSGGLQRGLFRNTEAFF.

The rearrangement links TRBV6-5 to TRBJ2-7; D might be TRBD2 (7 bases). Trimming removed 5 bases from V and 0 bases from J, with 14 bases in between. Per germline, CDR1 MNHEY and CDR2 SVGAGI. This CDR3 has 15 amino acids. Here the CDR3 reads CASSTGGAGSYEQYF. CDR3 nucleotide sequence: TGTGCCAGCAGTACTGGGGGGGCAGGCTCCTACGAGCAGTACTTC.

The chain carries TRBV6-5 and TRBJ1-6; TRBD1 matches 11 bases. There are 14 residues in the CDR3. Germline CDR1 MNHEY, CDR2 SVGAGI. V was pared by 7 bases and J by 10 bases, with 6 bases of the junction left unmatched. This CDR3 reads CASTYWTGGSPLHF. Here the CDR3 DNA reads TGTGCCAGCACCTACTGGACAGGGGGCTCACCCCTCCACTTT.

The chain combines TRBV7-3 with TRBJ1-1; D is unresolved. Germline CDR1 SGHTA, CDR2 FQGTGA. Between the trimmed V and J ends, which lost 5 bases and 1 base, there was a span of 8 bases. The CDR3 runs 13 residues. Here the CDR3 DNA reads TGTGCCAGCAGCCCCGACACGAACACTGAAGCTTTCTTT. It yields the protein CASSPDTNTEAFF.

The chain recombines TRBV7-2 with TRBJ1-2; 9 bases are a match to TRBD1. Germline loops: CDR1 SGHTA, CDR2 FQGNSA. This CDR3 is built from 16 residues. V lost 8 bases to trimming and J lost 4 bases; unmatched junction nucleotides: 14. CDR3 in amino acids: CASGSRTGVPLYGYTF. The CDR3 DNA sequence: TGTGCCAGCGGCTCTCGGACAGGGGTCCCTCTCTATGGCTACACCTTC. The full variable domain, with the rest looked up from reference TRBV7-2 and TRBJ1-2, is GAGVSQSPSNKVTEKGKDVELRCDPISGHTALYWYRQSLGQGLEFLIYFQGNSAPDKSGLPSDRFSAERTGGSVSTLTIQRTQQEDSAVYLCASGSRTGVPLYGYTFGSGTRLTVV.

This rearrangement joins TRBV27 to TRBJ1-5; TRBD1 aligns across 7 bases. This CDR3 has 17 amino acids. The junction had 18 bases not matched to a gene; V was cut back by 8 bases and J by 5 bases. Per the germline V gene, CDR1 is MNHEY and CDR2 is SMNVEV (reference sequence). CDR3 amino acids: CASGPVGQAFLDQPQHF. The DNA for the CDR3 is TGTGCCAGCGGACCCGTAGGACAGGCCTTTTTAGATCAGCCCCAGCATTTT.

This clone has a single count. The rearrangement uses TRBV5-1 and TRBJ1-1; possibly TRBD1 for D (6 bases). Deletions cut 4 bases from V and 3 bases from J, with 13 bases between. This CDR3 has 14 residues. Germline loops: CDR1 SGHRS, CDR2 YFSETQ. The CDR3 is CASSERGFDTEAFF. The CDR3 DNA reads as TGCGCCAGCAGCGAAAGGGGGTTCGACACTGAAGCTTTCTTT.

This chain joins TRBV28 and TRBJ1-5; D possibly corresponds to TRBD1 (5 bases). V lost 5 bases and J lost 2, with 13 bases in between. The CDR3 sequence is 15 residues long. CDR1 MDHEN and CDR2 SYDVKM come from the germline V gene. The CDR3 sequence is CASSPPQGGNQPQHF. CDR3 in DNA: TGTGCCAGCAGTCCCCCCCAGGGAGGCAATCAGCCCCAGCATTTT. Full variable domain (remainder filled in from reference TRBV28 and TRBJ1-5): DVKVTQSSRYLVKRTGEKVFLECVQDMDHENMFWYRQDPGLGLRLIYFSYDVKMKEKGDIPEGYSVSREKKERFSLILESASTNQTSMYLCASSPPQGGNQPQHFGDGTRLSIL.

The chain couples TRBV9 to TRBJ1-1, with a weak D call TRBD1 (5 bases). Deletions cut 7 bases from V and 8 bases from J, with 18 bases between. The CDR3 loop spans 13 amino acids. Germline V gene sequence: CDR1 SGDLS, CDR2 YYNGEE. The CDR3 DNA reads TGTGCCAGCTCCCCCCGACAGCTTTCCGAAGCTTTCTTT. Its protein is CASSPRQLSEAFF.

The V gene is TRBV9, the J gene TRBJ2-1; D may be TRBD2 (5 bases). Deletions cut 0 bases from V and 2 bases from J, with 12 bases between. Germline V lookup: CDR1 SGDLS, CDR2 YYNGEE. This CDR3 contains 16 residues. CDR3 DNA sequence: TGTGCCAGCAGCGTAGGAGCGGCAGGCGCCTACAATGAGCAGTTCTTC. Residues: CASSVGAAGAYNEQFF.